In its sample, the clone carrying this T cell receptor beta chain was seen a few times. Its antigen is unidentified. TCRdb's table, derived via immunoSEQ multiplex PCR, lists solely in-frame clones and lacks some. The sample lists some 350,000 clones, around 92% occurring once. This CDR3 has 15 residues. Germline lookup yields CDR1 MRHNA and CDR2 SNTAGT. With 3 bases clipped from V and 2 bases from J, the junction kept 3 bases outside the gene matches. The data stem from a study of Ad26.COV2.S vaccination and SARS-CoV-2 variants. Study results and caveats: Researchers cautioned that TCR breadth and depth analyses may have underestimated total T cell responses. Substantial breadth was reported for post-vaccination spike-specific CD8+ and CD4+ T cells. Vaccine and placebo recipients had similar non-spike TCR breadth. Among vaccine recipients, spike-specific TCR breadth exceeded that of placebo recipients.

This TCR came from a human donor who had recovered from COVID-19. The specimen was peripheral blood, collected after recovery from COVID-19. The V call is TRBV6-4, the J call TRBJ2-3; 9 positions match TRBD2. In DNA, the CDR3 is TGTGCCAGCAGTGAAGGCGGGGGGGCCACAGATACGCAGTATTTT. Translating gives CASSEGGGATDTQYF.